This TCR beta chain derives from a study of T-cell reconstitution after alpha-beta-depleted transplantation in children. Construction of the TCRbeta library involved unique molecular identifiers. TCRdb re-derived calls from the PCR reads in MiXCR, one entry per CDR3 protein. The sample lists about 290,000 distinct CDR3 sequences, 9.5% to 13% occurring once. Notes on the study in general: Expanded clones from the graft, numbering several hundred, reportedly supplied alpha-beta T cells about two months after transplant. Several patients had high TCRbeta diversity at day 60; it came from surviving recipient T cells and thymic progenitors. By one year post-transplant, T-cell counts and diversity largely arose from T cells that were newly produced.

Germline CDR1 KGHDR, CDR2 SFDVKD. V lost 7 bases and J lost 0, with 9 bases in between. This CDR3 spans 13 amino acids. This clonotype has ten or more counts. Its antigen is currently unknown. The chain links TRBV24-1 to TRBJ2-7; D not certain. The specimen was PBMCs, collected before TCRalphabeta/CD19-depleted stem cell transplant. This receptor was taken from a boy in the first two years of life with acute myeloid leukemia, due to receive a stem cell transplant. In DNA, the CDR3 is TGTGCCACCAGAAGACTTTCCTCCTACGAGCAGTACTTC. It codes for CATRRLSSYEQYF.